This TCR beta chain appears in the sequencing data of a study of T cell responses to AZD1222 COVID-19 vaccine. The wider study: Second-dose schedules of about 4 or about 12 weeks were combined. Study results and caveats: Recipients of two AZD1222 doses showed rising Spike-specific TCR breadth and depth. The donor group comprised mostly white British people and more females; the analysis possibly underestimated clonal diversity.

On this clone: Its antigen is undetermined.

Profiled with immunoSEQ multiplex PCR; TCRdb holds only in-frame clones, not every one. The table includes about 110,000 clones, around 89% detected once. The CDR3 consists of 12 residues. V shed 3 bases and J shed 9 bases, with 12 bases lying between them. From germline, CDR1 is SGHRS and CDR2 YFSETQ. The sample in question was peripheral blood, obtained on day 0 of AZD1222 vaccination. The sequence derives from an adult in good health. The chain couples TRBV5-1 to TRBJ2-5; no definite D call. The CDR3 region has the DNA TGCGCCAGCAGCTCCGCCGTCTCTTCCCAGTACTTC. This gives the protein CASSSAVSSQYF.